This T cell receptor beta chain is from a study of T-cell reconstitution after alpha-beta-depleted transplantation in children. As regards this clonotype: Its specificity is not known.

Study-level results: From surviving recipient T cells and thymic progenitors came the high day-60 TCRbeta diversity observed in some patients.

Library preparation (for TCRbeta) was performed with unique molecular identifiers. MiXCR, applied by TCRdb to the PCR reads, yields one record per CDR3 protein. The sample contains about 110,000 distinct CDR3 sequences, 6.4% of which appear only once. The material sequenced was PBMCs, mostly from graft donor cells, taken 360 days after TCRalphabeta/CD19-depleted stem cell transplant. This clonotype was obtained from a male patient between 2 and 15 years old who had a stem cell transplant for acute lymphoblastic leukemia, so the T cells may come from the graft donor.

CDR3 DNA sequence: TGTGCCAGCAGTTTTCGGGGGCCAGGGGCCGGGGAGCTGTTTTTT. Translating gives CASSFRGPGAGELFF. The chain joins TRBV28 to TRBJ2-2; the D gene could be TRBD1 or TRBD2 (6 bases each). Germline V CDR1 and CDR2: MDHEN, SYDVKM. The CDR3 extends over 15 amino acids. V was shortened by 3 bases and J by 6 bases, with 14 bases between the two germline ends.